These T cell receptor beta chains were read from a single sample in a study of blood T cell repertoires in COVID-19. Clones were read by immunoSEQ multiplex PCR, and TCRdb kept only the in-frame ones, dropping some. The sample holds more than 250,000 clones, about 89% seen once. Sequenced material: peripheral blood. The receptors shown here come from a young man who had recovered from COVID-19. CDR3s include the opening cysteine and the closing phenylalanine or tryptophan. The D gene is left open where the match is weak. A row's size may be missing; if present it is once, few, many or a size class.

V gene	J gene	D gene	clone size	CDR3 DNA	CDR3 protein
TRBV11-2	TRBJ2-7	.	.	TGTGCCAGCAGCTTGACTTCCGCGGGGACCTACGAGCAGTACTTC	CASSLTSAGTYEQYF
TRBV6-1	TRBJ2-7	TRBD2	.	TGTGCCAGCAGTGAAGCTAGCGGGAGGGCCCACGAGCAGTACTTC	CASSEASGRAHEQYF
TRBV4-3	TRBJ1-3	TRBD1	.	TGCGCCAGCAGCCGGGGACAGGGGGAAAACACCATATATTTT	CASSRGQGENTIYF
TRBV3-1/TRBV3-2	TRBJ2-5	.	few	TGTGCCAGCAGCCAAGTCGTGGGAGGTGCCCAAGAGACCCAGTACTTC	CASSQVVGGAQETQYF
TRBV7-3	TRBJ1-5	TRBD1	.	TGTGCCAGCAGCTTAGGGGACAGGGAGAGGGGTGGCCAGCCCCAGCATTTT	CASSLGDRERGGQPQHF
TRBV19	TRBJ1-5	TRBD1	once	TGTGCCAGTAGTGTTGACAGGGTTGGCAATCAGCCCCAGCATTTT	CASSVDRVGNQPQHF
TRBV7-6	TRBJ2-6	.	.	TGTGCCAGCAGCTTTCCCCCCGAGGGGGCCAACGTCCTGACTTTC	CASSFPPEGANVLTF
TRBV19	TRBJ1-1	TRBD1	.	TGTGCCAGTAGTATGGGACAGCTAAAGACTGAAGCTTTCTTT	CASSMGQLKTEAFF
TRBV10-3	TRBJ2-7	.	few	TGTGCCATCAGTGAGTCGACATTCTACGAGCAGTACTTC	CAISESTFYEQYF
TRBV2	TRBJ1-1	.	once	TGTGCCAGCACGGGGGGCACTGAAGCTTTCTTT	CASTGGTEAFF
TRBV6-5	TRBJ1-1	.	.	TGTGCCAGCAGTTACTCCCTGGGAGGGGAAGCTTTCTTT	CASSYSLGGEAFF
TRBV19	TRBJ2-6	.	.	TGTGCCAGTAGTATATCGGTGGCTGGGGCCAACGTCCTGACTTTC	CASSISVAGANVLTF
TRBV19	TRBJ2-1	TRBD2	.	TGTGCCAGTAAGCGCGGGGGTTACAATGAGCAGTTCTTC	CASKRGGYNEQFF
TRBV11-3	TRBJ2-7	.	.	TGTGCCAGCAGTCCCGGACAGAGCTCCTACGAGCAGTACTTC	CASSPGQSSYEQYF
TRBV2	TRBJ2-7	.	.	TGTGCCAGCAGTACCCCCGACAGTGCAGGGATGTACGAGCAGTACTTC	CASSTPDSAGMYEQYF
TRBV4-1	TRBJ2-7	TRBD1	.	TGCGCCAGCAGCCAAGCGTTAGGGACAGGGGCGGCCTACGAGCAGTACTTC	CASSQALGTGAAYEQYF
TRBV7-9	TRBJ2-2	.	few	TGTGCCAGCAGTATTCGCCAGGGCAACACCGGGGAGCTGTTTTTT	CASSIRQGNTGELFF
TRBV10-1	TRBJ2-3	TRBD2	.	TGCGCCAGCAGTGAGATCCCGGGACTAGCGGCTAGCACAGATACGCAGTATTTT	CASSEIPGLAASTDTQYF
TRBV7-6	TRBJ1-3	TRBD1	.	TGTGCCAGCAGCTTACGACAGGGGCCTGGAAACACCATATATTTT	CASSLRQGPGNTIYF
TRBV15	TRBJ2-3	.	.	TGTGCCACCAGCAGAGATCGGGCGGGCCTCACAGATACGCAGTATTTT	CATSRDRAGLTDTQYF